This T cell receptor (beta chain) originates from a study of breast tumors, draining lymph nodes, adjacent tissues. The CDR3 covers 14 residues. V was pared by 0 bases and J by 6 bases, with 4 bases of the junction left unmatched. The germline CDR1 and CDR2 sequences are SGDLS and YYNGEE. Study-level findings and limits: Compared with basal-like, luminal-like tumors shared significantly more repertoire with nontumor tissue. Tumor T cell lymph node origin was a supported hypothesis, not proven. Tumors had less TCR diversity than lymph nodes, more than nontumor tissue.

This clonotype was detected many times. Antigen unknown. Axillary draining lymph nodes of breast cancer patients supplied the node samples. TCRdb itself ran the multiplex PCR reads through MiXCR, one entry per CDR3 protein. This repertoire shows 150,000 to 200,000 distinct CDR3 sequences, about 33% found once; its top ten account for around 3.5%. The clonotype originates from a female donor with breast cancer. Some clones in this sample may be carry-over from other donors' samples. The rearrangement links TRBV9 to TRBJ2-5, with 8 bases lining up with TRBD2. Source material: axillary lymph node tissue. The CDR3 nucleotides are TGTGCCAGCAGCGTAGACCCGGGAGGGAAGACCCAGTACTTC. Its protein is CASSVDPGGKTQYF.